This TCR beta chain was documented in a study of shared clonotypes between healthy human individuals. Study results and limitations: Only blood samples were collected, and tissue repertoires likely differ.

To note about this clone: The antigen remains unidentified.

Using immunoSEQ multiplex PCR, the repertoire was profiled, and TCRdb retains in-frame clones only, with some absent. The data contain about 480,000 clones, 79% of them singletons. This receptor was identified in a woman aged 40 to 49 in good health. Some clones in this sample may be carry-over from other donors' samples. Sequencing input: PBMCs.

CDR3 protein: CASSLSVGRVENTIYF. The CDR3 DNA sequence: TGCGCCAGCAGCTTGAGTGTAGGGCGCGTTGAGAACACCATATATTTT. The V and J genes are TRBV5-1 and TRBJ1-3; D gene uncertain. Between the trimmed V and J ends, which lost 1 base and 7 bases, there was a span of 18 bases. The germline gives CDR1 SGHRS, CDR2 YFSETQ. CDR3 length equals 16 residues.